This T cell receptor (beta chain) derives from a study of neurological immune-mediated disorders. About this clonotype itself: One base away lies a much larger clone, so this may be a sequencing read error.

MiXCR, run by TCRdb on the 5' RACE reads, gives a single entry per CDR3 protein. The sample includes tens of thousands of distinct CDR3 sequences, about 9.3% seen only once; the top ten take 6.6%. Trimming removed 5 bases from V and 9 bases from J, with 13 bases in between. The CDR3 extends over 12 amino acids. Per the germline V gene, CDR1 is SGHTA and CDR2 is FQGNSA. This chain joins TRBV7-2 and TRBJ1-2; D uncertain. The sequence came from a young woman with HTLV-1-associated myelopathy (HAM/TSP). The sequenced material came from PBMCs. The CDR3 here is CASSPGMRSYTF. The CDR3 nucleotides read TGTGCCAGCAGCCCGGGGATGCGGAGCTACACCTTC.